This is a list of T cell receptor beta chains from one sample in a study of T cells in Graves' hyperthyroidism and ophthalmopathy. TCRdb re-called the multiplex PCR reads through MiXCR, storing one row per CDR3 protein. The table lists 300,000 to 450,000 distinct CDR3 sequences, about 15% of them singletons. Sequencing used blood. All receptors come from a woman aged 25 to 39 with Graves' hyperthyroidism. Each CDR3 is given with its conserved first and last residue. The order of the fields is V gene, clone size, J gene, D gene, CDR3 DNA, CDR3 protein. D genes are given only for firm matches. A row's size may be missing; if present it is once, few, many or a size class.

v_gene: TRBV28
abundance: many
j_gene: TRBJ2-1
d_gene: TRBD1
CDR3nt: TGTGCCAGCAGTTCGTACTACCGGGACAGGGGTTACAATGAGCAGTTCTTC
CDR3aa: CASSSYYRDRGYNEQFF

v_gene: TRBV19
abundance: few
j_gene: TRBJ2-1
d_gene: .
CDR3nt: TGTGCCAGTAGTTCGGCTCGGGACCCCCTTGGGGGGAATGAGCAGTTCTTC
CDR3aa: CASSSARDPLGGNEQFF

v_gene: TRBV10-2
abundance: few
j_gene: TRBJ1-2
d_gene: TRBD1
CDR3nt: TGCGCCAGCAGTGAACAGGGGGCTTACTATGGCTACACCTTC
CDR3aa: CASSEQGAYYGYTF

v_gene: TRBV6-1
abundance: many
j_gene: TRBJ1-5
d_gene: .
CDR3nt: TGTGCCAGCAGGTCCGGGACCCAAGGTCTAAGCAATCAGCCCCAGCATTTT
CDR3aa: CASRSGTQGLSNQPQHF

v_gene: TRBV7-2
abundance: many
j_gene: TRBJ2-2
d_gene: .
CDR3nt: TGTGCCAGCAGCTTAGTAGTGCGGGTGAACACCGGGGAGCTGTTTTTT
CDR3aa: CASSLVVRVNTGELFF

v_gene: TRBV7-8
abundance: many
j_gene: TRBJ1-5
d_gene: TRBD1
CDR3nt: TGTGCCAGCAGTTACAGGGGGAGCAATCAGCCCCAGCATTTT
CDR3aa: CASSYRGSNQPQHF

v_gene: TRBV19
abundance: few
j_gene: TRBJ2-3
d_gene: .
CDR3nt: TGTGCCAGTCGGTTAAGGGACCGACACGATACGCAGTATTTT
CDR3aa: CASRLRDRHDTQYF

v_gene: TRBV28
abundance: many
j_gene: TRBJ2-7
d_gene: TRBD1
CDR3nt: TGTGCCAGCAGGACAATAAGGGACAGGGTCCACGAGCAGTACTTC
CDR3aa: CASRTIRDRVHEQYF

v_gene: TRBV2
abundance: .
j_gene: TRBJ2-2
d_gene: TRBD2
CDR3nt: TGTGCCAGCACGCGGGAGAGGTGGACCGGGGAGCTGTTTTTT
CDR3aa: CASTRERWTGELFF

v_gene: TRBV6-5
abundance: many
j_gene: TRBJ2-3
d_gene: TRBD2
CDR3nt: TGTGCCAGCAGTTACGGTCGGGCTAGCGGGACGACAGATACGCAGTATTTT
CDR3aa: CASSYGRASGTTDTQYF

v_gene: TRBV5-1
abundance: few
j_gene: TRBJ2-1
d_gene: TRBD1
CDR3nt: TGCGCCAGCAGCTTGGTCCGGGACAGCCGAACCAATGAGCAGTTCTTC
CDR3aa: CASSLVRDSRTNEQFF

v_gene: TRBV2
abundance: few
j_gene: TRBJ1-5
d_gene: TRBD1
CDR3nt: TGTGCCAGCAGAAAGGGACAGATTAATCAGCCCCAGCATTTT
CDR3aa: CASRKGQINQPQHF

v_gene: TRBV19
abundance: .
j_gene: TRBJ2-1
d_gene: TRBD2
CDR3nt: TGTGCCAGTAGTATAGTTACTAGCGGGAGCAAGAATGAGCAGTTCTTC
CDR3aa: CASSIVTSGSKNEQFF

v_gene: TRBV27
abundance: many
j_gene: TRBJ2-5
d_gene: .
CDR3nt: TGTGCCAGCAGTTCGGTTCCATTACGGAAAGAGACCCAGTACTTC
CDR3aa: CASSSVPLRKETQYF

v_gene: TRBV12-3/TRBV12-4
abundance: many
j_gene: TRBJ2-7
d_gene: TRBD1
CDR3nt: TGTGCCAGCAGTACCAGACAGGGGGCCTACGAGCAGTACTTC
CDR3aa: CASSTRQGAYEQYF

v_gene: TRBV20-1
abundance: .
j_gene: TRBJ2-1
d_gene: TRBD2
CDR3nt: TGCAGTGCGGAGCCGGGACTAGCGGGAGTTGAGCAGTTCTTC
CDR3aa: CSAEPGLAGVEQFF